This T cell receptor (beta chain) was documented in a study of T-cell reconstitution after alpha-beta-depleted transplantation in children. Study-wide findings and caveats: Alpha-beta T cells about two months after transplant reportedly derived from several hundred expanded graft clones. T-cell counts and diversity at one year following transplant were attributed mainly to newly produced T cells.

CDR3 length: 13 residues. The V end was cut by 7 bases, the J end by 0 bases, with 9 bases between. Germline V gives CDR1 SNHLY, CDR2 FYNNEI. Preparing the TCRbeta library involved the use of unique molecular identifiers. MiXCR, applied by TCRdb to the PCR reads, yields one record per CDR3 protein. This sample has roughly 310,000 distinct CDR3 sequences, with around 25% found just once. This clonotype turned up a few times. The antigen remains unidentified. The source was PBMCs, mostly from graft donor cells, collected 180 days after TCRalphabeta/CD19-depleted stem cell transplant. The TCR sequence derives from a male patient younger than 18 who had a stem cell transplant for acute lymphoblastic leukemia, so the T cells may come from the graft donor. The chain carries TRBV2 and TRBJ2-5; possibly TRBD2 for D (7 bases). The CDR3 loop is CASTRGHQETQYF. The CDR3 coding sequence is TGTGCCAGCACGCGGGGGCACCAAGAGACCCAGTACTTC.